Presented here are 22 T cell receptor beta chains from one specimen sequenced in a study of technical replicates of blood from several donors. Clones were read by immunoSEQ multiplex PCR, and TCRdb kept only the in-frame ones, dropping some. The table includes 65,000 to 90,000 clones, 92% detected once. Sequenced: T cells isolated from PBMCs. These TCRs come from a human donor in good health.

The V gene is TRBV6-5, the J gene TRBJ1-2; no clear D. Trimming shortened V by 5 bases and J by 8 bases, and 21 bases separated the two germline ends. Germline V gives CDR1 MNHEY, CDR2 SVGAGI. This CDR3 comprises 15 residues. CDR3 DNA sequence: TGTGCCAGCAGTCCCATTAAAAGCCTCCTCAACGGCTACACCTTC. The encoded protein is CASSPIKSLLNGYTF.

The chain employs TRBV19 and TRBJ1-2; 8 nucleotides align to TRBD1. V lost 5 bases and J lost 2; bases outside the gene matches: 4. The CDR3 totals 14 residues. Germline CDR1 and CDR2: LNHDA and SQIVND (reference sequence). CDR3 amino acids: CASSWQGANYGYTF. The CDR3 DNA is TGTGCCAGTAGTTGGCAGGGGGCCAACTATGGCTACACCTTC.

CDR3 loop: CASSDRGYQPQHF. In DNA form, the CDR3 reads TGTGCCAGCAGTGATCGGGGATATCAGCCCCAGCATTTT. The chain employs TRBV2 and TRBJ1-5; D uncertain. This CDR3 spans 13 amino acids. Germline values: CDR1 SNHLY, CDR2 FYNNEI. V lost 3 bases to trimming and J lost 5 bases, with 8 bases between them. Variable domain in full (rest from reference TRBV2 and TRBJ1-5): EPEVTQTPSHQVTQMGQEVILRCVPISNHLYFYWYRQILGQKVEFLVSFYNNEISEKSEIFDDQFSVERPDGSNFTLKIRSTKLEDSAMYFCASSDRGYQPQHFGDGTRLSIL.

The rearrangement uses TRBV4-1 and TRBJ1-5; 7 nucleotides align to TRBD1. The CDR3 runs 16 residues. Germline-derived CDR1 and CDR2 are MGHRA and YSYEKL. The junction had 7 bases not matched to a gene; V was cut back by 2 bases and J by 3 bases. The CDR3 reads CASSQNPTGNNQPQHF. DNA of the CDR3: TGCGCCAGCAGCCAAAACCCGACAGGGAACAATCAGCCCCAGCATTTT.

The chain uses TRBV6-5 and TRBJ2-7, with D possibly being TRBD1 (6 bases). The CDR3 consists of 13 residues. The V and J ends lost 5 bases and 3 bases respectively, with 11 bases between them. CDR1 is MNHEY, CDR2 SVGAGI, per germline. The CDR3 reads CASSTRTDYEQYF. CDR3 bases: TGTGCCAGCAGTACCCGGACAGACTACGAGCAGTACTTC.

The rearrangement links TRBV5-1 to TRBJ2-3; 11 bases fit TRBD2. Germline lookup yields CDR1 SGHRS and CDR2 YFSETQ. This CDR3 has 16 residues. The trim removed 4 bases at V and 4 bases at J, leaving 8 bases unmatched. CDR3 sequence: CASSDGPGLAADTQYF. The CDR3 DNA is TGCGCCAGCAGCGACGGACCGGGACTAGCGGCAGATACGCAGTATTTT.

This chain joins TRBV6-1 and TRBJ2-1; 7 bases are a match to TRBD2. V was clipped by 2 bases and J by 3 bases; unmatched bases: 7. CDR1 is MNHNS and CDR2 is SASEGT in the germline V gene. The CDR3 sequence is 16 residues long. CDR3 coding DNA: TGTGCCAGCAGTGAATTGTCAACGGGGGGCTACAATGAGCAGTTCTTC. This translates into CASSELSTGGYNEQFF.

This chain uses TRBV6-4 with TRBJ2-1; TRBD1 matches 7 bases. Germline trimming cut 5 bases from V and 5 bases from J; bases unmatched to any gene: 6. CDR1 MRHNA and CDR2 SNTAGT come from the germline V gene. CDR3 length: 14 amino acids. The CDR3 reads CASSIGTEDNEQFF. Here the CDR3 DNA reads TGTGCCAGCAGTATCGGGACAGAGGACAATGAGCAGTTCTTC.

This clone was seen a few times. The V gene is TRBV27, the J gene TRBJ1-1, with D uncertain. The germline gives CDR1 MNHEY, CDR2 SMNVEV (reference sequence). V dropped 1 base and J dropped 4 bases, with 10 bases sitting between them. The CDR3 is 14 amino acids. CDR3 residues: CASSLYQARTEAFF. In DNA, the CDR3 is TGTGCCAGCAGTTTATACCAGGCGCGCACTGAAGCTTTCTTT.

This clone has a single count. The V call is TRBV9, the J call TRBJ2-3; D is uncertain. Germline loops: CDR1 SGDLS, CDR2 YYNGEE. V gave up 3 bases and J gave up 0 bases, with 11 bases separating them. This CDR3 is 15 amino acids long. CDR3 sequence: CASSARLLSTDTQYF. DNA for the CDR3: TGTGCCAGCAGCGCCCGACTTCTAAGCACAGATACGCAGTATTTT.

This clone showed up just once. The chain is built from TRBV6-5 and TRBJ1-5; TRBD1 matches 7 bases. CDR1 is MNHEY and CDR2 is SVGAGI in the germline V gene. The trim removed 6 bases at V and 1 base at J, leaving 6 bases unmatched. This CDR3 comprises 15 residues. This CDR3 reads CASRPDRASNQPQHF. The DNA for the CDR3 is TGTGCCAGCAGACCCGACAGGGCAAGCAATCAGCCCCAGCATTTT.

This sequence joins TRBV28 and TRBJ2-3; D gene ambiguous. Trimming left V 5 bases short and J 4 bases short, with 10 bases between. The germline V gene has CDR1 MDHEN and CDR2 SYDVKM. CDR3 size: 13 residues. As DNA, the CDR3 is TGTGCCAGCAGTGTTTCGGTGGCAGATACGCAGTATTTT. It codes for CASSVSVADTQYF.

The chain joins TRBV13 to TRBJ1-1; D not resolved. Per germline, CDR1 PRHDT and CDR2 FYEKMQ (reference sequence). This CDR3 is 16 amino acids long. The ends were cut back, 1 base at V and 6 bases at J, with 18 bases in the middle. The CDR3 DNA reads as TGTGCCAGCAGCTTAGAGGGAGGGATAAGTGGTTCTGAAGCTTTCTTT. It specifies CASSLEGGISGSEAFF.

This CDR3 is CASSKGTGPSEQFF. CDR3 sequence (DNA): TGCGCCAGCAGCAAAGGGACAGGGCCCTCGGAGCAGTTCTTC. The chain links TRBV5-1 to TRBJ2-1; 9 bases are shared with TRBD1. From germline, CDR1 is SGHRS and CDR2 YFSETQ. J gave up 10 bases and V 4 bases, and 9 bases lay outside the gene matches. The CDR3 sequence is 14 residues long. The full variable domain, its missing parts supplied by reference TRBV5-1 and TRBJ2-1, is KAGVTQTPRYLIKTRGQQVTLSCSPISGHRSVSWYQQTPGQGLQFLFEYFSETQRNKGNFPGRFSGRQFSNSRSEMNVSTLELGDSALYLCASSKGTGPSEQFFGPGTRLTVL.

The V call is TRBV18, the J call TRBJ1-2; TRBD1 agrees at 11 bases. Germline CDR1 KGHSH, CDR2 LQKENI. The V and J ends lost 4 bases and 8 bases, in that order; junction bases with no gene match: 18. This CDR3 has 18 amino acids. DNA of the CDR3: TGTGCCAGCTCACGCCTCGGTGGGACAGGGGGATACAGTCGGGGCTACACCTTC. Translated: CASSRLGGTGGYSRGYTF.

V is TRBV23-1 and J is TRBJ2-7; D is unresolved. TRBV23-1 is treated as an ORF (open reading frame) with a function not yet certain. With 7 bases removed from V and 4 bases from J, the gap between germline ends came to 14 bases. This CDR3 spans 13 amino acids. The CDR3 nucleotides read TGCGCCAGCAAGATTGTAAAGCCTTACGAGCAGTACTTC. Its translation: CASKIVKPYEQYF.

The chain combines TRBV11-1 with TRBJ2-3, with D possibly matching TRBD2 (6 bases). Germline assignment: CDR1 SGHAT and CDR2 FQDESV (reference sequence). The ends were cut back, 1 base at V and 4 bases at J, with 6 bases in the middle. The CDR3 extends over 13 amino acids. The CDR3 reads CASSLGRADTQYF. DNA for the CDR3: TGTGCCAGCAGCTTAGGGAGGGCAGATACGCAGTATTTT.

V and J are TRBV6-5 and TRBJ1-2, with 8 positions matching TRBD1. Trimming took 6 bases from V and 6 from J; bases not matched to a gene: 0. CDR3 size: 11 residues. Looked up from germline, CDR1 is MNHEY and CDR2 is SVGAGI. Here the CDR3 DNA reads TGTGCCAGCAGCAGGGGGCATGGCTACACCTTC. This translates into CASSRGHGYTF.

The J gene is TRBJ2-1, the V gene TRBV29-1; 10 positions agree with TRBD2. The CDR3 spans 16 residues. V trimming: 6 bases; J trimming: 3 bases; junction bases outside the gene matches: 11. Germline values: CDR1 SQVTM, CDR2 ANQGSEA. The CDR3 spells CSVPLTGTSDYNEQFF. The CDR3, as DNA: TGCAGCGTACCACTTACCGGGACTAGCGACTACAATGAGCAGTTCTTC.

The CDR3 protein is CASTRQGLGYEQYF. The DNA for the CDR3 is TGTGCCAGCACTCGACAGGGTCTGGGCTACGAGCAGTACTTC. The chain is built from TRBV18 and TRBJ2-7; 7 positions match TRBD1. The germline CDR1 and CDR2 sequences are KGHSH and LQKENI. This CDR3 has 14 residues. V lost 8 bases, J lost 3 bases, and 10 bases stayed unmatched.

The V gene is TRBV9, the J gene TRBJ2-7; 7 bases are a match to TRBD1. V lost 0 bases to trimming and J lost 6 bases; unmatched junction nucleotides: 6. CDR1 and CDR2 from the germline V gene are SGDLS and YYNGEE. This CDR3 is built from 14 residues. The DNA of the CDR3 is TGTGCCAGCAGCGTAGAGGGGGCAGGGGGCGAGCAGTACTTC. Protein: CASSVEGAGGEQYF. Supplemented by reference TRBV9 and TRBJ2-7, the full variable domain reads DSGVTQTPKHLITATGQRVTLRCSPRSGDLSVYWYQQSLDQGLQFLIQYYNGEERAKGNILERFSAQQFPDLHSELNLSSLELGDSALYFCASSVEGAGGEQYFGPGTRLTVT.

The chain uses TRBV29-1 and TRBJ2-7; 8 nucleotides match TRBD1. The V segment lost 0 bases and the J segment 5 bases; nucleotides outside the gene matches: 12. Germline CDR1 SQVTM, CDR2 ANQGSEA. This CDR3 contains 16 residues. CDR3 amino acids: CSVEDLGQGGGNEQYF. The CDR3 coding sequence is TGCAGCGTTGAAGATCTAGGACAGGGTGGGGGTAACGAGCAGTACTTC.